This entry lists 25 T cell receptor beta chains sequenced from one sample in a study of blood T cell repertoires in COVID-19. Sequencing was performed with immunoSEQ multiplex PCR; in TCRdb, only in-frame clones are kept and a portion is missing. The sample holds more than 85,000 clones, about 90% seen once. The sequenced sample was peripheral blood. These receptors were taken from a human donor in a cohort sampled during active COVID-19.

The J gene is TRBJ2-1, the V gene TRBV12-3 or TRBV12-4; D not certain. This CDR3 comprises 12 residues. V was pared by 3 bases and J by 9 bases, with 9 bases between. The CDR3 protein is CASSFLVSEQFF. The CDR3, as DNA: TGTGCCAGCAGTTTTTTAGTTTCTGAGCAGTTCTTC.

V usage is TRBV19 and J usage is TRBJ2-3; 10 nucleotides agree with TRBD1. CDR1 is LNHDA, CDR2 SQIVND, per germline (reference sequence). This CDR3 region has 14 residues. V dropped 8 bases and J dropped 2; count of bases not matched to a gene: 4. In DNA form, the CDR3 reads TGTGCCAGTCGCCGACAGGGGGCCACAGATACGCAGTATTTT. Translated, it gives CASRRQGATDTQYF.

J is TRBJ2-1 and V is TRBV6-5; possible D gene TRBD2, 7 bases. Germline CDR1 reads MNHEY; CDR2 reads SVGAGI. CDR3 size: 15 residues. The V end lost 2 bases, the J end lost 6 bases, and 14 bases lay between the germline ends. CDR3 DNA sequence: TGTGCCAGCAGTTACGGGTTAAGGGGGGGCAATGAGCAGTTCTTC. Its translation: CASSYGLRGGNEQFF.

This chain uses TRBV5-1 with TRBJ1-1, with 7 nucleotides matching TRBD1. CDR1 and CDR2 from the germline V gene are SGHRS and YFSETQ. The CDR3 runs to 14 residues. The J segment lost 6 bases and the V segment lost 0 bases, leaving 5 bases of the junction unmatched. The CDR3 region is CASSLAEGAPEAFF. The CDR3 DNA reads TGCGCCAGCAGCTTGGCCGAGGGGGCGCCTGAAGCTTTCTTT.

The chain uses TRBV18 and TRBJ1-6; 7 nucleotides agree with TRBD1. With V trimmed by 3 bases and J by 7 bases, 9 bases remained unmatched. Looked up from germline, CDR1 is KGHSH and CDR2 is LQKENI. The CDR3 spans 16 residues. The CDR3 DNA sequence: TGTGCCAGCTCACCTAGAGGGGGCTTAAACAATTCACCCCTCCACTTT. Encoded protein: CASSPRGGLNNSPLHF.

The chain joins TRBV4-1 to TRBJ2-7; 9 nucleotides match TRBD2. The CDR3 has 16 amino acids. V was pared by 3 bases and J by 3 bases, with 9 bases of the junction left unmatched. CDR1 and CDR2 from the germline V gene are MGHRA and YSYEKL. The CDR3, as DNA: TGCGCCAGCAGCCAGACCGGAGCGGGGGGCCACTACGAGCAGTACTTC. Translating it yields CASSQTGAGGHYEQYF.

V usage is TRBV21-1 and J usage is TRBJ2-1; TRBD2, the table's D call, was not compared with the DNA. TRBV21-1 is a pseudogene segment. The CDR3 consists of 16 residues. CDR3 residues: CASSRWTSGAYNEQFF. CDR3 nucleotides: TGTGCCAGCAGCAGATGGACTAGCGGGGCCTACAATGAGCAGTTCTTC.

This clone showed up just once. V and J are TRBV19 and TRBJ2-2, with D possibly TRBD2 on 6 matching bases. Trimming removed 3 bases from V and 2 bases from J, with 13 bases in between. Germline CDR1 reads LNHDA; CDR2 reads SQIVND (reference sequence). The CDR3 sequence is 16 residues long. The CDR3 loop is CASSILRGTNTGELFF. Written as DNA, the CDR3 is TGTGCCAGTAGTATCTTACGCGGGACTAACACCGGGGAGCTGTTTTTT.

The chain joins TRBV4-2 to TRBJ2-1, with D perhaps matching TRBD2 (5 bases). The CDR3 spans 14 residues. Trimming shortened V by 4 bases and J by 4 bases, and 11 bases separated the two germline ends. Germline CDR1 is LGHNA and CDR2 is YNFKEQ. In DNA, the CDR3 is TGTGCCAGCAGCCCGGCGAGCGGTTACAATGAGCAGTTCTTC. This translates into CASSPASGYNEQFF.

This chain joins TRBV28 and TRBJ1-6; TRBD1 agrees at 9 bases. Per germline, CDR1 MDHEN and CDR2 SYDVKM. Losses at the gene ends were 5 bases for V and 5 bases for J; bases not matched to a gene: 4. This CDR3 is 15 amino acids long. The CDR3 sequence: CASSGRTGDNSPLHF. CDR3 nucleotides: TGTGCCAGCAGTGGACGGACAGGGGATAATTCACCCCTCCACTTT.

The V gene is TRBV3-1 (or the pseudogene TRBV3-2), the J gene TRBJ2-1; 10 bases agree with TRBD2. CDR1 and CDR2 (germline): LGHDT, YNNKEL (reference sequence). CDR3 length equals 15 residues. The V segment lost 5 bases and the J segment 3 bases; nucleotides outside the gene matches: 4. This chain's CDR3 is CASSTSGRVYNEQFF. The CDR3 nucleotides are TGTGCCAGCAGCACGAGCGGGAGGGTCTACAATGAGCAGTTCTTC.

The chain recombines TRBV6-1 with TRBJ1-5; no reliable D call. The V and J ends lost 3 bases and 4 bases respectively, with 10 bases between them. CDR3 length: 14 amino acids. CDR1 and CDR2 from the germline V gene are MNHNS and SASEGT. CDR3 sequence (DNA): TGTGCCAGCAGTGATCGGTTTAAGAATCAGCCCCAGCATTTT. This encodes CASSDRFKNQPQHF.

The V gene is TRBV5-4, the J gene TRBJ2-5; 15 bases align to TRBD2. There are 16 residues in the CDR3. The germline CDR1 and CDR2 sequences are SGHNT and YYREEE (reference sequence). Trimming removed 4 bases from V and 2 bases from J; junction bases left unmatched: 3. Here the CDR3 DNA reads TGTGCCAGCAGCCAGGGACTAGCGGGGGGACAAGAGACCCAGTACTTC. It is translated as CASSQGLAGGQETQYF.

The chain links TRBV9 to TRBJ2-5; D is possibly TRBD1 (5 bases). This CDR3 contains 13 residues. The ends were cut back, 4 bases at V and 9 bases at J, with 16 bases in the middle. Germline V gene lookup returns CDR1 SGDLS and CDR2 YYNGEE. The CDR3 sequence: CASSTQPSGPQYF. The CDR3 DNA reads as TGTGCCAGCAGCACCCAACCCTCAGGGCCCCAGTACTTC.

J is TRBJ1-5 and V is TRBV2, with 8 nucleotides matching TRBD1. The J segment lost 3 bases and the V segment lost 6 bases, leaving 13 bases of the junction unmatched. The CDR3 loop spans 17 amino acids. Germline V CDR1 and CDR2: SNHLY, FYNNEI. This CDR3 is CASSLGQEGADNQPQHF. CDR3 DNA: TGTGCCAGCAGCCTGGGACAGGAGGGAGCGGACAATCAGCCCCAGCATTTT.

The gene calls are TRBV7-9 and TRBJ1-4, with 9 bases fitting TRBD1. The CDR3 is 15 amino acids. J lost 7 bases, V lost 5 bases, and 8 bases had no gene match. Germline V CDR1 and CDR2: SEHNR, FQNEAQ (reference sequence). The CDR3 sequence is CASSLWTGEGEKLFF. The CDR3 nucleotides read TGTGCCAGCAGCCTCTGGACAGGGGAGGGTGAAAAACTGTTTTTT.

The J gene is TRBJ2-3, the V gene TRBV2; D may be TRBD2 (6 bases). Trimming shortened V by 0 bases and J by 8 bases, and 12 bases separated the two germline ends. This CDR3 is 14 amino acids long. Germline CDR1 is SNHLY and CDR2 is FYNNEI. CDR3 protein: CASSEALAAGTQYF. The CDR3 DNA is TGTGCCAGCAGTGAAGCGCTTGCAGCGGGTACGCAGTATTTT.

The chain joins TRBV18 to TRBJ2-2; 9 bases match TRBD1. CDR1 KGHSH and CDR2 LQKENI come from the germline V gene. The CDR3 spans 16 residues. With 0 bases clipped from V and 6 bases from J, the junction kept 5 bases outside the gene matches. The CDR3 loop is CASSPPGQGRPGELFF. The CDR3 DNA reads as TGTGCCAGCTCACCACCCGGACAGGGGAGGCCCGGGGAGCTGTTTTTT. The full variable domain, completed using reference TRBV18 and TRBJ2-2, is NAGVMQNPRHLVRRRGQEARLRCSPMKGHSHVYWYRQLPEEGLKFMVYLQKENIIDESGMPKERFSAEFPKEGPSILRIQQVVRGDSAAYFCASSPPGQGRPGELFFGEGSRLTVL.

The chain uses TRBV11-3 and TRBJ2-5, with D possibly TRBD1 on 5 matching bases. CDR3 size: 14 residues. Germline loops: CDR1 SGHNT, CDR2 YENEEA. Deletions cut 0 bases from V and 5 bases from J, with 10 bases between. CDR3 coding DNA: TGTGCCAGCAGCTTAGAGGCAGGGCGGGAGACCCAGTACTTC. It is translated as CASSLEAGRETQYF.

The J gene is TRBJ1-2, the V gene TRBV5-1, with D tentatively TRBD1 (6 bases). The CDR3 covers 13 residues. Germline V CDR1 and CDR2: SGHRS, YFSETQ. The ends were cut back, 0 bases at V and 8 bases at J, with 11 bases in the middle. The CDR3 region is CASSLEGGRGYTF. CDR3 DNA sequence: TGCGCCAGCAGCTTGGAAGGGGGTAGGGGCTACACCTTC. The variable domain in full, with the rest retrieved from reference TRBV5-1 and TRBJ1-2, is KAGVTQTPRYLIKTRGQQVTLSCSPISGHRSVSWYQQTPGQGLQFLFEYFSETQRNKGNFPGRFSGRQFSNSRSEMNVSTLELGDSALYLCASSLEGGRGYTFGSGTRLTVV.

The V gene is TRBV1, the J gene TRBJ2-1; TRBD2, the D gene given by the table, was not confirmed from the DNA. TRBV1 is a known pseudogene. This CDR3 has 17 residues. The CDR3 DNA reads as TGCACCAGCAGCCCCCGACTAGCGGGAAAGGTTTACAATGAGCAGTTCTTC. This gives the protein CTSSPRLAGKVYNEQFF.

The V and J genes are TRBV5-1 and TRBJ2-3, with 9 nucleotides matching TRBD2. The ends lost 0 bases at V and 1 base at J; junction bases unmatched: 0. Per germline, CDR1 SGHRS and CDR2 YFSETQ. The CDR3 spans 15 residues. Written as DNA, the CDR3 is TGCGCCAGCAGCTTGGGACTAGCGGGCACAGATACGCAGTATTTT. Protein: CASSLGLAGTDTQYF. Filled out from reference TRBV5-1 and TRBJ2-3, the complete variable domain reads KAGVTQTPRYLIKTRGQQVTLSCSPISGHRSVSWYQQTPGQGLQFLFEYFSETQRNKGNFPGRFSGRQFSNSRSEMNVSTLELGDSALYLCASSLGLAGTDTQYFGPGTRLTVL.

This chain joins TRBV28 and TRBJ2-1, with D perhaps TRBD1 (6 bases). Per the germline V gene, CDR1 is MDHEN and CDR2 is SYDVKM. V gave up 2 bases and J gave up 4 bases, with 12 bases separating them. CDR3 length equals 15 residues. The CDR3 is CASSLRPDSYNEQFF. In DNA form, the CDR3 reads TGTGCCAGCAGTTTACGACCGGACAGTTACAATGAGCAGTTCTTC.

The sample holds a few counts of this clone. This chain joins TRBV12-3 or TRBV12-4 and TRBJ1-5; 7 nucleotides align to TRBD1. Losses at the gene ends were 5 bases for V and 6 bases for J; bases not matched to a gene: 1. CDR3 length equals 12 residues. CDR3 nucleotide sequence: TGTGCCAGCAGTAACAGGGGTCAGCCCCAGCATTTT. Translation: CASSNRGQPQHF.

The chain employs TRBV11-3 and TRBJ2-5; 9 nucleotides match TRBD1. The trim removed 5 bases at V and 2 bases at J, leaving 6 bases unmatched. CDR3 length: 15 residues. Germline loops: CDR1 SGHNT, CDR2 YENEEA. The CDR3: CASSKGQGIQETQYF. CDR3 DNA sequence: TGTGCCAGCAGCAAAGGACAGGGGATACAAGAGACCCAGTACTTC.